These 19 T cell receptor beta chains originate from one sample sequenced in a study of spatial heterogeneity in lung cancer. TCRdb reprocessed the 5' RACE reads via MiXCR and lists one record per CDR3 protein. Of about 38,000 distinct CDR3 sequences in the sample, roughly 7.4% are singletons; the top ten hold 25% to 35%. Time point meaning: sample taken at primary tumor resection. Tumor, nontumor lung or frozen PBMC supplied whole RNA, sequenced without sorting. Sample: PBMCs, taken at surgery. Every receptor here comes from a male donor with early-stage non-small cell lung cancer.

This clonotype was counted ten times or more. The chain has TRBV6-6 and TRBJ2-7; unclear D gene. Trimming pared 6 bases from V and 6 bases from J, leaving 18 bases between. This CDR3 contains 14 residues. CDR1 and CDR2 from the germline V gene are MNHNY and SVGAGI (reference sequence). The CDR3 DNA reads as TGTGCCAGCAGCCAAATTGACCCAAAGCCCGAGCAGTACGTC. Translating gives CASSQIDPKPEQYV.

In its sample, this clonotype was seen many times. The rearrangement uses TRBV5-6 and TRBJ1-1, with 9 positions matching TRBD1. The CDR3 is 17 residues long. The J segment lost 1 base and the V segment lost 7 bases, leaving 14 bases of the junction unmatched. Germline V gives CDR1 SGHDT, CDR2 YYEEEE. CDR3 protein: CASLTAGTGPSNTEAFF. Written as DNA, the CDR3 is TGTGCCAGCCTAACTGCCGGGACAGGGCCCTCGAACACTGAAGCTTTCTTT.

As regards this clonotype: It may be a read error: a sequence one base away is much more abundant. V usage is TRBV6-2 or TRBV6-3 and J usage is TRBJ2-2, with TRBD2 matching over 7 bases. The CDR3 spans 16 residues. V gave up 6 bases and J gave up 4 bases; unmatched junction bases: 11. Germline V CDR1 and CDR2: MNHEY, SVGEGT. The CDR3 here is CASSSWASGLTGELFF. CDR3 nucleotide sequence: TGTGCCAGCAGCTCTTGGGCTAGCGGCCTCACCGGGGAGCTGTTTTTT.

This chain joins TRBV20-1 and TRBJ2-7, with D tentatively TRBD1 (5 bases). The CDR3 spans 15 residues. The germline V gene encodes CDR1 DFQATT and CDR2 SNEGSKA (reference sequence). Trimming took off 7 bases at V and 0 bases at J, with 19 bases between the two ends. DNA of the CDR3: TGCAGTGACCCGCGGACAACCAAAAGCTCCTACGAGCAGTACGTC. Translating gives CSDPRTTKSSYEQYV.

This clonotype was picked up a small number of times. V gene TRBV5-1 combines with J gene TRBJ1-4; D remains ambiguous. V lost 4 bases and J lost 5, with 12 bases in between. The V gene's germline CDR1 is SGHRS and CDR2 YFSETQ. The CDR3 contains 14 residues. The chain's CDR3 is CASSPGRYNEKLFF. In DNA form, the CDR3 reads TGCGCCAGCAGCCCCGGACGGTACAATGAAAAACTGTTTTTT.

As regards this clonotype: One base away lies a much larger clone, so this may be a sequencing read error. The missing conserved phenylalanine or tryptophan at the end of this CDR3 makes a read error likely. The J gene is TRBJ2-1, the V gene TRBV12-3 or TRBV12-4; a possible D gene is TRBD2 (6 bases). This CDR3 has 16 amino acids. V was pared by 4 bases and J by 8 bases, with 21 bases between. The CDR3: CASSSPNRRGFDEQFS. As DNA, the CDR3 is TGTGCCAGCAGTTCGCCCAACAGGAGGGGTTTCGATGAGCAGTTCTCC.

CDR3: CASSYVAAPSNQPQHF. The CDR3 DNA reads TGTGCCAGCAGTTACGTAGCAGCTCCAAGCAATCAGCCCCAGCATTTT. The chain uses TRBV6-2 or TRBV6-3 and TRBJ1-5; D gene ambiguous. V lost 2 bases to trimming and J lost 1 base, with 12 bases between them. This CDR3 is 16 amino acids long. The germline V gene has CDR1 MNHEY and CDR2 SVGEGT.

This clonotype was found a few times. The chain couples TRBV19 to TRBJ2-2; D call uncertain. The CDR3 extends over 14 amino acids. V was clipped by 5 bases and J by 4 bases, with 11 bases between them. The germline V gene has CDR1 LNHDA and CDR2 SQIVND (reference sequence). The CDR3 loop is CASSPLTLTGELFF. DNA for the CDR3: TGTGCCAGTAGTCCATTGACCCTCACCGGGGAGCTGTTTTTT.

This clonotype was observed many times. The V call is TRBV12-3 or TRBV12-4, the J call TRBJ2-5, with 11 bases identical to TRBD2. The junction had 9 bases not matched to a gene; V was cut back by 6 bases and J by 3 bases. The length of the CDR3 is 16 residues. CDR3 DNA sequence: TGTGCCAGCAGCCTAACTAGCGGGAGAGGGAAAGAGACCCAGTACTTC. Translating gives CASSLTSGRGKETQYF.

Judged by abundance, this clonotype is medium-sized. Here the CDR3 DNA reads TGTGCCAGCAGTTACTCGCCTAGCGGGGCCCTGTACTTC. It yields the protein CASSYSPSGALYF. This chain connects TRBV6-5 to TRBJ2-7; 9 bases align to TRBD2. Germline V gene data show CDR1 as MNHEY and CDR2 as SVGAGI. The V gene end was trimmed by 0 bases and the J gene end by 12 bases; junction bases not matched to a gene: 6. This CDR3 contains 13 residues.

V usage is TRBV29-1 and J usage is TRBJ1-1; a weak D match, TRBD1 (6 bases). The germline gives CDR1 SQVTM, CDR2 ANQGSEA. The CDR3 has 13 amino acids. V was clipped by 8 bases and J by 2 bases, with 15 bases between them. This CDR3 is CSTVGTINTEAFF. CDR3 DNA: TGCAGCACAGTGGGGACAATAAACACTGAAGCTTTCTTT.

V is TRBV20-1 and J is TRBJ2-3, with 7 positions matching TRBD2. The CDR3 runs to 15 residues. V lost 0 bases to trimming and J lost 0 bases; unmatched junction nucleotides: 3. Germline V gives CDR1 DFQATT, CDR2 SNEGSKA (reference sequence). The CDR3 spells CSARDRRESTDTQYF. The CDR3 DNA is TGCAGTGCTAGAGATAGGCGGGAGAGCACAGATACGCAGTATTTT.

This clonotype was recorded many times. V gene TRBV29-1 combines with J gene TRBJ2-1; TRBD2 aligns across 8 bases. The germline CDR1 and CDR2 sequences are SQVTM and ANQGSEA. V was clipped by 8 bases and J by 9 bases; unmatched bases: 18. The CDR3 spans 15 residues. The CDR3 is CSHLGRTSPEGEQFF. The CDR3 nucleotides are TGCAGCCACCTGGGACGGACTAGCCCCGAGGGTGAGCAGTTCTTC.

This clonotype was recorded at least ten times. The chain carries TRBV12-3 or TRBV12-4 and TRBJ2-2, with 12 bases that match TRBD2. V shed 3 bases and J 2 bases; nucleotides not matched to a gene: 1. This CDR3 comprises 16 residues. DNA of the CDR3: TGTGCCAGCAGTTTCGGACTAGCGGGAAACACCGGGGAGCTGTTTTTT. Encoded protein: CASSFGLAGNTGELFF.

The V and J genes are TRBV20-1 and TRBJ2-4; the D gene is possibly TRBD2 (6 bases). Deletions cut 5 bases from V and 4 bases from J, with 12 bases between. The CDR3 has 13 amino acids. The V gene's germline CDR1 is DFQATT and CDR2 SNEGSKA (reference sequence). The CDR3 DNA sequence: TGCAGTGCTGTAAGGGGAGGAAAAAACATTCAGTACTTC. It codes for CSAVRGGKNIQYF.

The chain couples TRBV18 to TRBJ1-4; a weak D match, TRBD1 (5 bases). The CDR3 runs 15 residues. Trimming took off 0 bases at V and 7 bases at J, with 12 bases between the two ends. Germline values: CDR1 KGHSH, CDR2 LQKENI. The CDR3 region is CASSPPWQGVEKLFF. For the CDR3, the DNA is TGTGCCAGCTCACCACCGTGGCAGGGAGTTGAAAAACTGTTTTTT.

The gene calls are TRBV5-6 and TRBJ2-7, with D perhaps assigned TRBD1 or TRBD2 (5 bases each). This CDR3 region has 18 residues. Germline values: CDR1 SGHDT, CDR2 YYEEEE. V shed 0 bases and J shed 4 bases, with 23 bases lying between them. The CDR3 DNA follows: TGTGCCAGCAGCTTGGGGTCCCGAGGGCAAGACAGAACGTACGAGCAGTACGTC. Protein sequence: CASSLGSRGQDRTYEQYV.

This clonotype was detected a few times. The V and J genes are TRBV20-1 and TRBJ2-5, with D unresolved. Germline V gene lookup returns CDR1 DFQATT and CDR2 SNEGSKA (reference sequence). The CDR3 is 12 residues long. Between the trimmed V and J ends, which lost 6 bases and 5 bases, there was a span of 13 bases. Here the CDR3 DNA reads TGCAGTGCCCCGGCCCAAAGGGAGACCCAGTACTTC. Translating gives CSAPAQRETQYF.

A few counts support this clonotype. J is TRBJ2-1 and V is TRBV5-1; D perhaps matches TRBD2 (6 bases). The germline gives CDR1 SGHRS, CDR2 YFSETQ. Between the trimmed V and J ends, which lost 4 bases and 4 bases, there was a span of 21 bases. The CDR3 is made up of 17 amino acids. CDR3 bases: TGCGCCAGCAGCGCCGGGGAGTGGGGACTGCAATACAATGAGCAGTTCTTC. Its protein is CASSAGEWGLQYNEQFF. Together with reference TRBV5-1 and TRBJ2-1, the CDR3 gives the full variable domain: KAGVTQTPRYLIKTRGQQVTLSCSPISGHRSVSWYQQTPGQGLQFLFEYFSETQRNKGNFPGRFSGRQFSNSRSEMNVSTLELGDSALYLCASSAGEWGLQYNEQFFGPGTRLTVL.